This TCR beta chain originates from a study of blood T cell repertoires in COVID-19. Study-level information: Collection of acute and convalescent COVID-19 samples took place in the United States, Italy and Spain. Sources were T cells, B-cell-depleted T cells, or PBMCs; the material itself was cDNA or gDNA.

Original processing notes: Amplification with reference gene primers provided the estimates of nucleated cell counts. Here immunoSEQ multiplex PCR was the method, and the copy in TCRdb shows in-frame clones only, minus some. The V and J calls and the clone size are those of that table, but D and trimming were determined from the DNA. The sample records tens of thousands of clones, over 65% being singletons. V lost 5 bases, J lost 6 bases, and 19 bases lay in between. Germline V gives CDR1 SGDLS, CDR2 YYNGEE. The CDR3 extends over 15 amino acids. The sequenced sample consisted of peripheral blood. The rearrangement links TRBV9 to TRBJ2-3, with TRBD1 as a possible D gene (6 bases). The source is a woman at least 80 years old with acute or convalescent COVID-19. CDR3 DNA sequence: TGTGCCAGCAGGAAGGCCGGGACACCGACGGATACGCAGTATTTT. Translating gives CASRKAGTPTDTQYF. The full variable domain, its missing parts supplied by reference TRBV9 and TRBJ2-3, is DSGVTQTPKHLITATGQRVTLRCSPRSGDLSVYWYQQSLDQGLQFLIQYYNGEERAKGNILERFSAQQFPDLHSELNLSSLELGDSALYFCASRKAGTPTDTQYFGPGTRLTVL.